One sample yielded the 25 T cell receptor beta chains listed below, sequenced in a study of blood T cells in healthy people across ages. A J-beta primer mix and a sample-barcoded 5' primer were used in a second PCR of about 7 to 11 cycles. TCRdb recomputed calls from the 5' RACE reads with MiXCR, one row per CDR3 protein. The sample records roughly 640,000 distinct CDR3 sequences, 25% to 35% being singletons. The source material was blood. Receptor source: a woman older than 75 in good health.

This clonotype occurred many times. The CDR3 DNA follows: TGTGCCAGCAGCTTCCGGGCCGGGGGAACCTACAATGAGCAGTTCTTC. The encoded protein is CASSFRAGGTYNEQFF. V and J are TRBV7-9 and TRBJ2-1; the D gene is possibly TRBD2 (6 bases). CDR1 SEHNR and CDR2 FQNEAQ come from the germline V gene (reference sequence). The CDR3 length is 16 residues. Trimming took 3 bases from V and 2 from J, leaving 14 bases between them.

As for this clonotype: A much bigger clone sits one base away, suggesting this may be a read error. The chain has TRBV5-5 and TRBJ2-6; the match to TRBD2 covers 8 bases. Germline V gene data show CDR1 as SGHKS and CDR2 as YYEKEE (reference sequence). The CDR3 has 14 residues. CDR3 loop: CASPGGIGANVRTF. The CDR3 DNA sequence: TGTGCCAGCCCGGGGGGGATAGGGGCCAACGTCCGGACTTTC.

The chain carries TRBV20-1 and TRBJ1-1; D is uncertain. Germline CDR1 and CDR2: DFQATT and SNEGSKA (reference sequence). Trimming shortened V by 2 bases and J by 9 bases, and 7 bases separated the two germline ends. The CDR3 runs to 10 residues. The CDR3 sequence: CSARKGQAFF. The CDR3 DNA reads TGCAGTGCTAGAAAAGGACAAGCTTTCTTT.

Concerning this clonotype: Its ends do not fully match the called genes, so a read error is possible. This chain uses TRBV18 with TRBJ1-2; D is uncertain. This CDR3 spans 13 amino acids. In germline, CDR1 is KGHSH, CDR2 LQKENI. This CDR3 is CAGSPGTGYGYTF. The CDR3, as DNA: TGTGCCGGCTCACCAGGTACCGGCTATGGCTACACCTTC.

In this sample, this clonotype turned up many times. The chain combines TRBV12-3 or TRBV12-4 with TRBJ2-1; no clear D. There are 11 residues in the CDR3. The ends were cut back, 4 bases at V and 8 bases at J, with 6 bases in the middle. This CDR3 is CASSSFHEQFF. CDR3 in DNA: TGTGCCAGCAGTTCCTTCCATGAGCAGTTCTTC.

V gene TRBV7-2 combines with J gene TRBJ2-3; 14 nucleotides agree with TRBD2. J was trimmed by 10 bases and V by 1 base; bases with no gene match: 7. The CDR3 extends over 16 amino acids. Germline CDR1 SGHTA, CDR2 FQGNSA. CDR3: CASSLDGLAGGRPQYF. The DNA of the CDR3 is TGTGCCAGCAGCTTAGACGGACTAGCGGGAGGAAGACCGCAGTATTTT.

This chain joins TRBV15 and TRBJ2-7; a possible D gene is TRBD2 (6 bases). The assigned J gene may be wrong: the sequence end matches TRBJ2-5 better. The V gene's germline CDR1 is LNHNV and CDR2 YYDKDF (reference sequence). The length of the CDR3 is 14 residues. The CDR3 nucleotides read TGTGCCACCAGCAGCGGGGGAACCCAAGAGACCCAGTACTTC. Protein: CATSSGGTQETQYF.

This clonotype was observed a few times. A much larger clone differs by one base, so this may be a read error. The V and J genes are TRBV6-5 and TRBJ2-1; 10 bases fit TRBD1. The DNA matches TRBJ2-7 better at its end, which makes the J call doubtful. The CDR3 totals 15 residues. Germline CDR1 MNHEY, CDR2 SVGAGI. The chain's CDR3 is CASSSRGQGYNEQYF. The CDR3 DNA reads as TGTGCCAGCAGTTCCCGGGGACAGGGGTACAATGAGCAGTACTTC.

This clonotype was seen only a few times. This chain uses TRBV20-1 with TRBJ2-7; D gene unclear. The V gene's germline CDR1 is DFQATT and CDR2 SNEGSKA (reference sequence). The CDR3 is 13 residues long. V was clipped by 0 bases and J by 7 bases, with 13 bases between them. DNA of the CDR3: TGCAGTGCTAGAGATGGGTCGATGGGAGAGCAGTACTTC. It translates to CSARDGSMGEQYF.

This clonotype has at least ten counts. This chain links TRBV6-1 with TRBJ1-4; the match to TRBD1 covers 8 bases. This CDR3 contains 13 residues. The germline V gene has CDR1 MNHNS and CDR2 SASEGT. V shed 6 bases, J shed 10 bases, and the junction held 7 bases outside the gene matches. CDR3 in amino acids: CASRTGDIGKLFF. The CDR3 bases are TGTGCCAGCAGGACAGGGGACATCGGAAAACTGTTTTTT.

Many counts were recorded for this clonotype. This CDR3 reads CSARDGGTYNSPLHF. CDR3 bases: TGCAGTGCTAGAGATGGGGGAACCTATAATTCACCCCTCCACTTT. V gene TRBV20-1 combines with J gene TRBJ1-6; maybe TRBD1 (5 bases). Germline CDR1 is DFQATT and CDR2 is SNEGSKA (reference sequence). Between the trimmed V and J ends, which lost 0 bases and 2 bases, there was a span of 8 bases. The length of the CDR3 is 15 residues.

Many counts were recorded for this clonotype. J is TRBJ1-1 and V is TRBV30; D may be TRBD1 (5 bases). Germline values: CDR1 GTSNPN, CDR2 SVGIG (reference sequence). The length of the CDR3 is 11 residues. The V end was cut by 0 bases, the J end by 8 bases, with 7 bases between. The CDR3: CAWSVWGEAFF. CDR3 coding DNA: TGTGCCTGGAGTGTTTGGGGGGAAGCTTTCTTT.

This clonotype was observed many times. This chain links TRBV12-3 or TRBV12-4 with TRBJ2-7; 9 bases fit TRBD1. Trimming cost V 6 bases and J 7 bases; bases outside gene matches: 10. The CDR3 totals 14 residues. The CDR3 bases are TGTGCCAGCAGGGGGGAAGGACAGGGGAGGGAGCAGTACTTC. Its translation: CASRGEGQGREQYF.

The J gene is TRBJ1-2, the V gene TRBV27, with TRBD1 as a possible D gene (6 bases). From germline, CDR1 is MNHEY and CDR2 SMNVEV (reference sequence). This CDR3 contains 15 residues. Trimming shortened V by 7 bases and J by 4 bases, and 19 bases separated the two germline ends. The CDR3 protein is CASTNGLQGSYGYTF. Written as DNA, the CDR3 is TGTGCCAGCACCAACGGGCTACAGGGAAGCTATGGCTACACCTTC.

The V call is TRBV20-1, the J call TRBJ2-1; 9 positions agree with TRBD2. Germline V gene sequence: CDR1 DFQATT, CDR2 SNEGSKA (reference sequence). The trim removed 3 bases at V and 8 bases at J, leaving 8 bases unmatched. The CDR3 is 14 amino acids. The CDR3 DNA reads TGCAGTGCTAGTTCTGGCGGGGGGGAAGATGAGCAGTTCTTC. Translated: CSASSGGGEDEQFF.

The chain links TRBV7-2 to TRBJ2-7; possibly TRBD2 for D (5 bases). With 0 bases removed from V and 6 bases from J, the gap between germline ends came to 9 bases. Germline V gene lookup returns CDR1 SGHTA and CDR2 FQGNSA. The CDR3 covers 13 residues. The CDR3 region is CASSLAGVFEQYF. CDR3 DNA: TGTGCCAGCAGCTTAGCGGGAGTTTTCGAGCAGTACTTC.

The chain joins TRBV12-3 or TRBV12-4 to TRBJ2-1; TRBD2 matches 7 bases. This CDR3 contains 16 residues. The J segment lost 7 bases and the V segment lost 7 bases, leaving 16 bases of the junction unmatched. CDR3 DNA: TGTGCCAGCACCCCAGGGAGCCTAGCGGCTTCAAATGAGCAGTTCTTC. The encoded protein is CASTPGSLAASNEQFF.

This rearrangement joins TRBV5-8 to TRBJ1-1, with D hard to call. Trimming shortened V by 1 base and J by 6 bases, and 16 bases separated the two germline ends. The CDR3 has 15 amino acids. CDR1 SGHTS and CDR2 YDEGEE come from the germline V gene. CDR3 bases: TGTGCCAGCAGCTTGCTTGTCTGGTCCGGGGCTGAAGCTTTCTTT. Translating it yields CASSLLVWSGAEAFF.

The CDR3 here is CSARDFGYQETQYF. The CDR3 bases are TGCAGTGCTAGAGACTTCGGCTACCAAGAGACCCAGTACTTC. This sequence joins TRBV20-1 and TRBJ2-5; D call uncertain. CDR1 is DFQATT, CDR2 SNEGSKA, per germline (reference sequence). The CDR3 extends over 14 amino acids. Trimming shortened V by 0 bases and J by 0 bases, and 8 bases separated the two germline ends.

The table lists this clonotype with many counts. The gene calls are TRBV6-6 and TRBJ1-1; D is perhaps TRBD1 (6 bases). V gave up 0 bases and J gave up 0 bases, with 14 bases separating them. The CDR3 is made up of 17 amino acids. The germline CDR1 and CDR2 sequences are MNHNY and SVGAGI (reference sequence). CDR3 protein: CASSYSTRGGLNTEAFF. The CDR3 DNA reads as TGTGCCAGCAGTTACTCGACCAGGGGTGGTTTGAACACTGAAGCTTTCTTT.

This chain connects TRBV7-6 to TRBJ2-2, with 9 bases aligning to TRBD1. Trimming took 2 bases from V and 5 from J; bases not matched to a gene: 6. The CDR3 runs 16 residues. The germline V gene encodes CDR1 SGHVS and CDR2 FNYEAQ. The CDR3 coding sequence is TGTGCCAGCAGCTTACATCGGACAGGGGAGACCGGGGAGCTGTTTTTT. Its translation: CASSLHRTGETGELFF.

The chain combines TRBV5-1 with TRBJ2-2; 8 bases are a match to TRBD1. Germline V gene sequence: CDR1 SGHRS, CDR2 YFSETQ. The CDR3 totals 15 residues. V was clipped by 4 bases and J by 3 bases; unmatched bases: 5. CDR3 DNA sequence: TGCGCCAGCAGCCTGACAGGGGCCTACACCGGGGAGCTGTTTTTT. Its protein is CASSLTGAYTGELFF.

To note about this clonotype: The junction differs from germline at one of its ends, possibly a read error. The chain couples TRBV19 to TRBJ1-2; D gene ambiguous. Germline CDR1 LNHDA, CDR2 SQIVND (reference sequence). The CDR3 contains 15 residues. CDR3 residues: CARSMKTEGIYGYTF. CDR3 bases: TGTGCCCGTAGTATGAAAACAGAAGGTATCTATGGCTACACCTTC.

In DNA, the CDR3 is TGTGCCAGCAGCTCGGAGGTTTCAAACTATGGCTACACCTTC. This translates into CASSSEVSNYGYTF. This chain links TRBV7-9 with TRBJ1-2; D uncertain. CDR1 and CDR2 from the germline V gene are SEHNR and FQNEAQ (reference sequence). V shed 4 bases and J shed 2 bases, with 11 bases lying between them. The CDR3 spans 14 residues. Full variable domain (rest looked up from reference TRBV7-9 and TRBJ1-2): DTGVSQNPRHKITKRGQNVTFRCDPISEHNRLYWYRQTLGQGPEFLTYFQNEAQLEKSRLLSDRFSAERPKGSFSTLEIQRTEQGDSAMYLCASSSEVSNYGYTFGSGTRLTVV.

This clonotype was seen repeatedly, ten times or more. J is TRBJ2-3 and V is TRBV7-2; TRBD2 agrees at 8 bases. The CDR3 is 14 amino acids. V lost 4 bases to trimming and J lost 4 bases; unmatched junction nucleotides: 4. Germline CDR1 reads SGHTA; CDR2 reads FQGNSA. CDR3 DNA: TGTGCCAGCAGCTCCGGGGGGGCCCCAGATACGCAGTATTTT. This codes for CASSSGGAPDTQYF.